This T cell receptor (beta chain) was sequenced for a study of beta chain features in type 1 diabetes. Expressed TCRB transcripts were sequenced because the isolated RNA had all been reverse transcribed beforehand. Some clones are missing from TCRdb's copy, which holds only in-frame ones; the method was immunoSEQ multiplex PCR. The sample has roughly 380,000 clones, around 20% seen once. Findings of the study overall: For patients, the naive, central memory and Treg TCRB repertoires appeared more alike than for healthy donors. All four CD4+ subsets from Type 1 diabetes patients carried moderately but significantly shorter TCRB CDR3s. Sequencing the cDNA could make cells with high TCR expression show up more than they should.

Of note for this clone: Antigen: not known.

Germline V lookup: CDR1 MGHRA, CDR2 YSYEKL. CDR3 length: 16 amino acids. The V and J ends lost 3 bases and 5 bases respectively, with 19 bases between them. This sequence originates from a woman aged 18 to 35 in good health. Material: naive CD4+ T cells from blood. The chain couples TRBV4-1 to TRBJ2-5; TRBD2 is a possible D gene (6 bases). CDR3 residues: CASSHDTTHAGETQYF. In DNA form, the CDR3 reads TGCGCCAGCAGCCATGATACGACTCACGCGGGGGAGACCCAGTACTTC.